The entry below gives a single T cell receptor (beta chain) sequence along with its context. Its antigen is unknown. These data come from a study of post-analysis software for immune sequencing data. Unique molecular identifiers tagged the TCR beta cDNA libraries. TCRdb passed the PCR reads through MiXCR, listing each CDR3 protein once. The sample consists of roughly 800,000 distinct CDR3 sequences, more than 45% of them appearing once. Notes on the study in general: The normalized Chao1 diversity of multiple sclerosis patients was significantly lower than that of controls. Same-batch preparations were strongly co-clustered by F measure.

Material for sequencing was blood. The sequence came from a girl aged 10 to 17 with multiple sclerosis.

In DNA form, the CDR3 reads TGCGCCAGCAGCCTGACTAGCGGGAGGGCCTTAAATGAGCAGTTCTTC. Protein: CASSLTSGRALNEQFF. The chain has TRBV5-1 and TRBJ2-1; the match to TRBD2 covers 14 bases. This CDR3 is 16 amino acids long. Germline assignment: CDR1 SGHRS and CDR2 YFSETQ. With 4 bases clipped from V and 7 bases from J, the junction kept 7 bases outside the gene matches.